The next 3 T cell receptor beta chains were all read from a single sample in a study of blood T cell repertoires in COVID-19. This table comes from immunoSEQ multiplex PCR, and its TCRdb copy is limited to in-frame clones, with some not included. This table holds 110,000 or so clones, roughly 82% found once. The sequencing sample was made of peripheral blood. The receptors stem from a woman in her thirties or forties with acute or convalescent COVID-19.

About this clone: Within the sample, other DNA sequences also encode this same CDR3. The V and J genes are TRBV15 and TRBJ2-5, with D perhaps TRBD2 (6 bases). The CDR3 is 15 amino acids. The germline CDR1 and CDR2 sequences are LNHNV and YYDKDF (reference sequence). The V and J ends lost 2 bases and 4 bases respectively, with 14 bases between them. In nucleotides, the CDR3 is TGTGCCACCAGCAGAACCAGGGAGGCCTTAGAGACCCAGTACTTC. It encodes CATSRTREALETQYF.

The V gene is TRBV7-8, the J gene TRBJ1-4; 7 bases are a match to TRBD1. Trimming removed 5 bases from V and 8 bases from J; junction bases left unmatched: 14. CDR1 and CDR2 (germline): SGHVS, FQNEAQ. This CDR3 comprises 16 residues. CDR3 nucleotide sequence: TGTGCCAGCAGCATGAGTAACAGGGGAGGTTGGGAAAAACTGTTTTTT. Protein: CASSMSNRGGWEKLFF. Filled out from reference TRBV7-8 and TRBJ1-4, the complete variable domain reads GAGVSQSPRYKVAKRGQDVALRCDPISGHVSLFWYQQALGQGPEFLTYFQNEAQLDKSGLPSDRFFAERPEGSVSTLKIQRTQQEDSAVYLCASSMSNRGGWEKLFFGSGTQLSVL.

The chain uses TRBV19 and TRBJ1-2; no firm D call. The V gene lost 4 bases and the J gene lost 3 bases, with 6 bases spanning the gap. Germline CDR1 is LNHDA and CDR2 is SQIVND (reference sequence). The CDR3 has 12 residues. CDR3 nucleotide sequence: TGTGCCAGTAGTACCCTCTACTATGGCTACACCTTC. It translates to CASSTLYYGYTF. Variable domain in full (rest from reference TRBV19 and TRBJ1-2): DGGITQSPKYLFRKEGQNVTLSCEQNLNHDAMYWYRQDPGQGLRLIYYSQIVNDFQKGDIAEGYSVSREKKESFPLTVTSAQKNPTAFYLCASSTLYYGYTFGSGTRLTVV.